This T cell receptor beta chain was recovered during a study of blood T cell repertoires in COVID-19. Germline CDR1 reads SNHLY; CDR2 reads FYNNEI. V was shortened by 3 bases and J by 1 base, with 18 bases between the two germline ends. CDR3 length equals 17 residues. Authors' processing steps: The authors estimated nucleated cell counts from reference gene primer amplification. Only in-frame clones appear in the TCRdb table, and some are missing; sequencing was by immunoSEQ multiplex PCR. Clone size and the V and J calls come from that table; the DNA yielded D and trimming. The sample lists some 240,000 clones, roughly 84% occurring once.

Material: PBMCs or T cells enriched from blood (not recorded which). The sequence was collected from a man aged 50-60 years who had recovered from COVID-19. The rearrangement links TRBV2 to TRBJ2-5, with D perhaps TRBD1 (5 bases). The CDR3 is CASSDDFTGRIQETQYF. The CDR3, as DNA: TGTGCCAGCAGTGATGATTTTACAGGACGGATCCAAGAGACCCAGTACTTC. Using reference TRBV2 and TRBJ2-5 for the parts outside the CDR3, the full variable domain is EPEVTQTPSHQVTQMGQEVILRCVPISNHLYFYWYRQILGQKVEFLVSFYNNEISEKSEIFDDQFSVERPDGSNFTLKIRSTKLEDSAMYFCASSDDFTGRIQETQYFGPGTRLLVL.